The 32 T cell receptor beta chains listed next were all sequenced from one sample in a study of Graves' ophthalmopathy and Graves' hyperthyroidism. RNA transcripts yielded amplified TCR beta CDR3 regions. RT-PCR with HTBI primers came first, then second-round multiplex PCR. A single record per CDR3 protein comes from TCRdb applying MiXCR to the multiplex PCR reads. The profile shows over 450,000 distinct CDR3 sequences, under 15% of them singletons. Material: blood. The receptors come from a woman younger than 45 with Graves' ophthalmopathy.

The rearrangement joins TRBV20-1 to TRBJ1-6; 9 bases are a match to TRBD1. The CDR3 runs to 14 residues. V was clipped by 1 base and J by 13 bases; unmatched bases: 8. CDR1 is DFQATT, CDR2 SNEGSKA, per germline (reference sequence). CDR3 amino acids: CSARAGTGFAPLHF. The DNA of the CDR3 is TGCAGTGCTAGAGCCGGGACAGGGTTTGCGCCCCTCCACTTT.

This clonotype has only a few counts. J is TRBJ1-1 and V is TRBV20-1; 12 bases are a match to TRBD1. With 3 bases clipped from V and 2 bases from J, the junction kept 10 bases outside the gene matches. The CDR3 consists of 17 residues. Germline CDR1 DFQATT, CDR2 SNEGSKA (reference sequence). The CDR3 region is CSARDGGQGAANTEAFF. The CDR3 DNA follows: TGCAGTGCTAGGGATGGGGGACAGGGGGCCGCTAACACTGAAGCTTTCTTT.

This clonotype was observed at least ten times. J is TRBJ2-2 and V is TRBV12-3 or TRBV12-4; D gene unclear. Trimming shortened V by 3 bases and J by 1 base, and 9 bases separated the two germline ends. This CDR3 spans 15 amino acids. CDR3 loop: CASSFKPMNTGELFF. Written as DNA, the CDR3 is TGTGCCAGCAGTTTCAAACCTATGAACACCGGGGAGCTGTTTTTT.

The chain joins TRBV7-9 to TRBJ2-7; a possible D gene is TRBD1 (5 bases). Germline CDR1 SEHNR, CDR2 FQNEAQ (reference sequence). The V end lost 1 base, the J end lost 7 bases, and 11 bases lay between the germline ends. The CDR3 is made up of 13 amino acids. The CDR3 DNA sequence: TGTGCCAGCAGCTTAGGCAGGGATGGTGAGCAGTACTTC. This sequence encodes CASSLGRDGEQYF.

This clonotype showed up many times. The CDR3 DNA reads as TGTGCCAGCAGCGCCTCAGGGAGAAGCACCGGGGAGCTGTTTTTT. Translation: CASSASGRSTGELFF. The V call is TRBV7-6, the J call TRBJ2-2, with D perhaps matching TRBD1 or TRBD2 (5 bases each). The ends were cut back, 5 bases at V and 4 bases at J, with 14 bases in the middle. The CDR3 extends over 15 amino acids. The germline V gene encodes CDR1 SGHVS and CDR2 FNYEAQ.

The chain couples TRBV6-1 to TRBJ2-2; 11 nucleotides agree with TRBD1. V was clipped by 6 bases and J by 5 bases; unmatched bases: 8. This CDR3 region has 16 residues. Germline V gene sequence: CDR1 MNHNS, CDR2 SASEGT. The CDR3 loop reads CASSITGTGGTGELFF. The CDR3, as DNA: TGTGCCAGCAGCATCACCGGGACAGGGGGGACCGGGGAGCTGTTTTTT.

This clonotype has a count of ten or more. J is TRBJ1-2 and V is TRBV9; D may be TRBD1 (6 bases). Per the germline V gene, CDR1 is SGDLS and CDR2 is YYNGEE. Trimming stripped 4 bases from V and 0 bases from J, with 13 bases between. There are 15 residues in the CDR3. The CDR3 DNA reads as TGTGCCAGCAGCTTGGGGGGGCACTCTAACTATGGCTACACCTTC. Its protein is CASSLGGHSNYGYTF. Based on the CDR3 plus reference TRBV9 and TRBJ1-2, the full variable domain is DSGVTQTPKHLITATGQRVTLRCSPRSGDLSVYWYQQSLDQGLQFLIQYYNGEERAKGNILERFSAQQFPDLHSELNLSSLELGDSALYFCASSLGGHSNYGYTFGSGTRLTVV.

This clonotype has a count of ten or more. The V call is TRBV27, the J call TRBJ2-7, with D perhaps matching TRBD1 (6 bases). Germline loops: CDR1 MNHEY, CDR2 SMNVEV (reference sequence). Trimming removed 0 bases at V and 2 bases at J, with 8 bases between. CDR3 length: 14 residues. The CDR3 is CASSLSDSPYEQYF. The CDR3 DNA sequence: TGTGCCAGCAGTTTATCGGACAGCCCCTACGAGCAGTACTTC.

The table lists this clonotype with a few counts. This chain uses TRBV30 with TRBJ1-2; D remains ambiguous. Between the trimmed V and J ends, which lost 1 base and 4 bases, there was a span of 10 bases. The germline CDR1 and CDR2 sequences are GTSNPN and SVGIG (reference sequence). The CDR3 is made up of 13 amino acids. CDR3 residues: CAWSAGEGYGYTF. In nucleotides, the CDR3 is TGTGCCTGGAGTGCCGGGGAGGGCTATGGCTACACCTTC.

The chain uses TRBV12-3 or TRBV12-4 and TRBJ2-2; D is perhaps TRBD2 (5 bases). Trimming shortened V by 5 bases and J by 3 bases, and 10 bases separated the two germline ends. The CDR3 runs 14 residues. CDR3 residues: CASSPPGYTGELFF. As DNA, the CDR3 is TGTGCCAGCAGTCCACCGGGGTACACCGGGGAGCTGTTTTTT.

This clonotype was recorded at least ten times. The gene calls are TRBV5-1 and TRBJ1-1, with TRBD1 matching 7 bases. Germline V gene data show CDR1 as SGHRS and CDR2 as YFSETQ. The CDR3 sequence is 17 residues long. Unmatched junction bases numbered 8, after V lost 0 bases and J lost 0 bases. CDR3 in DNA: TGCGCCAGCAGCTTGGCCCTGACAGGGCCCTTGAACACTGAAGCTTTCTTT. It is translated as CASSLALTGPLNTEAFF.

The rearrangement uses TRBV7-7 and TRBJ2-2; D might be TRBD1 (5 bases). The germline V gene encodes CDR1 SSHAT and CDR2 FNYEAQ (reference sequence). V was trimmed by 2 bases and J by 0 bases, leaving 13 bases between them. This CDR3 has 17 amino acids. CDR3: CASSLRPGASNTGELFF. CDR3 nucleotides: TGTGCCAGCAGCTTACGTCCTGGGGCTTCGAACACCGGGGAGCTGTTTTTT.

This clonotype has a handful of counts. This chain connects TRBV6-2 or TRBV6-3 to TRBJ1-1, with D possibly TRBD1 on 5 matching bases. The CDR3 sequence is 15 residues long. Germline V lookup: CDR1 MNHEY, CDR2 SVGEGT. V lost 5 bases, J lost 5 bases, and 18 bases lay in between. This CDR3 reads CASSQTGRGRTEAFF. DNA of the CDR3: TGTGCCAGCAGTCAGACGGGACGTGGGAGGACTGAAGCTTTCTTT.

This clonotype occurred many times. The CDR3 sequence: CASSSQPSSNYGYTF. CDR3 nucleotide sequence: TGTGCCAGCAGCTCTCAACCGTCGTCTAACTATGGCTACACCTTC. The rearrangement uses TRBV11-2 and TRBJ1-2; D is unresolved. Trimming removed 4 bases from V and 0 bases from J, with 12 bases in between. The CDR3 contains 15 residues. Germline V gene data show CDR1 as SGHAT and CDR2 as FQNNGV.

In this sample, this clonotype turned up a few times. A much larger clone sits a single nucleotide away, making a read error possible. This chain uses TRBV7-6 with TRBJ2-5; the match to TRBD2 covers 7 bases. This CDR3 comprises 14 residues. CDR1 and CDR2 (germline): SGHVS, FNYEAQ. CDR3 in amino acids: CASSSSGTKETKYF. The DNA of the CDR3 is TGTGCCAGCAGCTCTAGCGGCACAAAAGAGACCAAGTACTTC.

As to this clonotype: This is likely a read error, given that the CDR3 carries no conserved phenylalanine or tryptophan at its end. The V and J genes are TRBV30 and TRBJ1-2; TRBD1 matches 7 bases. Germline V gives CDR1 GTSNPN, CDR2 SVGIG (reference sequence). The CDR3 sequence is 13 residues long. Trimming cost V 0 bases and J 8 bases; bases outside gene matches: 6. CDR3 residues: CAWSVDREAGYTS. For the CDR3, the DNA is TGTGCCTGGAGTGTAGACAGGGAGGCCGGCTACACCTCC.

This clonotype was counted between two and nine times. The rearrangement uses TRBV5-6 and TRBJ1-1; 12 bases agree with TRBD1. CDR3 length equals 17 residues. CDR1 SGHDT and CDR2 YYEEEE come from the germline V gene. The V segment lost 0 bases and the J segment 5 bases; nucleotides outside the gene matches: 8. CDR3 residues: CASSLELGTGGGTEAFF. In nucleotides, the CDR3 is TGTGCCAGCAGCTTGGAATTGGGGACAGGGGGCGGAACTGAAGCTTTCTTT.

For this clonotype: The germline gene is not matched at one end of the junction; a read error may be the cause. The V and J genes are TRBV10-3 and TRBJ2-7, with D possibly being TRBD2 (8 bases). Germline V gives CDR1 ENHRY, CDR2 SYGVKD. The CDR3 contains 15 residues. The CDR3 reads CATSRGGQNSYGQYF. DNA for the CDR3: TGTGCCACCTCACGGGGGGGACAGAACTCCTACGGGCAGTACTTC.

In this sample, this clonotype turned up many times. This chain joins TRBV6-1 and TRBJ2-5; 7 nucleotides agree with TRBD1. The junction had 4 bases not matched to a gene; V was cut back by 8 bases and J by 4 bases. Germline assignment: CDR1 MNHNS and CDR2 SASEGT. This CDR3 is 12 amino acids long. CDR3 region: CASSRGRETQYF. In DNA form, the CDR3 reads TGTGCCAGCTCGAGGGGGCGAGAGACCCAGTACTTC.

This clonotype appeared many times. With a much larger clone just one base away, this may be a read error. J is TRBJ2-5 and V is TRBV12-3 or TRBV12-4; TRBD2 might be the D (6 bases). The CDR3 contains 13 residues. DNA for the CDR3: TGTGCCAGCAGTTATGGGGGGAGAGAGACCCCGTACTTC. It translates to CASSYGGRETPYF.

In its sample, this clonotype was seen once. The chain joins TRBV6-1 to TRBJ1-5; 10 bases line up with TRBD1. V shed 2 bases, J shed 7 bases, and the junction held 5 bases outside the gene matches. CDR1 is MNHNS and CDR2 is SASEGT in the germline V gene. CDR3 length: 15 amino acids. The CDR3 DNA reads TGTGCCAGCAGTGAAATGGGGACAGGGGCGCAGCCCCAGCATTTT. Translated, it gives CASSEMGTGAQPQHF.

This clonotype was counted a few times. The chain recombines TRBV7-8 with TRBJ1-1, with no clear D. Trimming left V 5 bases short and J 0 bases short, with 10 bases between. Germline values: CDR1 SGHVS, CDR2 FQNEAQ. The CDR3 covers 14 residues. The CDR3 reads CASSVVALNTEAFF. As DNA, the CDR3 is TGTGCCAGCAGCGTGGTTGCCCTGAACACTGAAGCTTTCTTT.

This chain connects TRBV12-3 or TRBV12-4 to TRBJ1-2; tentatively, D is TRBD1 (5 bases). V shed 1 base and J shed 6 bases, with 15 bases lying between them. The CDR3 spans 15 residues. The DNA of the CDR3 is TGTGCCAGCAGTTTAGGCCAGGGACTAGACGATGGCTACACCTTC. This gives the protein CASSLGQGLDDGYTF.

This clonotype appeared once. This chain uses TRBV30 with TRBJ1-2, with 7 nucleotides matching TRBD1. V dropped 0 bases and J dropped 6; count of bases not matched to a gene: 4. The CDR3 consists of 13 residues. Germline loops: CDR1 GTSNPN, CDR2 SVGIG (reference sequence). CDR3 amino acids: CAWSVQGPHGYTF. The DNA of the CDR3 is TGTGCCTGGAGTGTACAGGGGCCCCATGGCTACACCTTC.

This clonotype was counted at least ten times. The rearrangement uses TRBV12-3 or TRBV12-4 and TRBJ1-5; no firm D call. The CDR3 spans 13 residues. Trimming pared 3 bases from V and 0 bases from J, leaving 3 bases between. The CDR3 DNA reads as TGTGCCAGCAGTTTGGCTAGCAATCAGCCCCAGCATTTT. Amino acid sequence: CASSLASNQPQHF.

This clonotype has only a few counts. The rearrangement joins TRBV6-5 to TRBJ1-1; D is unresolved. Germline CDR1 is MNHEY and CDR2 is SVGAGI. V dropped 2 bases and J dropped 1 base, with 17 bases sitting between them. The CDR3 has 17 residues. The chain's CDR3 is CASSYGSGSRGNTEAFF. CDR3 coding DNA: TGTGCCAGCAGTTACGGGTCCGGCAGCCGAGGGAACACTGAAGCTTTCTTT.

This clonotype has more than one count but fewer than ten. The V call is TRBV6-1, the J call TRBJ1-2, with D tentatively TRBD1 (5 bases). V lost 4 bases and J lost 2, with 14 bases in between. The CDR3 has 15 amino acids. Germline V CDR1 and CDR2: MNHNS, SASEGT. CDR3 DNA: TGTGCCAGCAGTGGGGACGGATTCATAAACTATGGCTACACCTTC. Protein sequence: CASSGDGFINYGYTF.

The V gene is TRBV6-5, the J gene TRBJ2-7; 9 bases align to TRBD2. The CDR3 sequence is 16 residues long. CDR1 is MNHEY and CDR2 is SVGAGI in the germline V gene. The CDR3 here is CASSYGVREGLYEQCV. The CDR3, as DNA: TGTGCCAGCAGTTACGGGGTGCGGGAGGGCCTTTACGAGCAGTGCGTC.

This clonotype was picked up many times. The chain is built from TRBV12-3 or TRBV12-4 and TRBJ1-5; weak D call: TRBD1 (5 bases). V was trimmed by 3 bases and J by 0 bases, leaving 15 bases between them. CDR3 length equals 17 residues. CDR3 sequence (DNA): TGTGCCAGCAGTTTGGGGACTATACCCGTTAGCAATCAGCCCCAGCATTTT. It yields the protein CASSLGTIPVSNQPQHF.

This clonotype was counted many times. V and J are TRBV30 and TRBJ1-1; the D is unclear. Trimming took 2 bases from V and 10 from J, leaving 11 bases between them. Germline V gene lookup returns CDR1 GTSNPN and CDR2 SVGIG (reference sequence). The CDR3 length is 11 residues. The CDR3 loop reads CAWSMRTGAFF. CDR3 DNA sequence: TGTGCCTGGAGTATGAGGACGGGAGCTTTCTTT.

This clonotype has a handful of counts. A much larger clone differs by one base, so this may be a read error. The chain links TRBV28 to TRBJ1-3; D is undetermined. CDR1 and CDR2 (germline): MDHEN, SYDVKM. This CDR3 has 13 residues. Written as DNA, the CDR3 is TGTGCCGGCAGAACGTGCTCTGGAAACACCATATATTTT. Protein product: CAGRTCSGNTIYF.

There are many counts of this clonotype. The chain uses TRBV19 and TRBJ1-1; TRBD1 aligns across 8 bases. This CDR3 spans 14 amino acids. V was pared by 5 bases and J by 4 bases, with 6 bases of the junction left unmatched. Germline V gives CDR1 LNHDA, CDR2 SQIVND (reference sequence). CDR3 sequence: CASSGTGGGTEAFF. The CDR3 coding sequence is TGTGCCAGTAGTGGAACAGGGGGTGGCACTGAAGCTTTCTTT. The variable domain in full, completed from reference TRBV19 and TRBJ1-1, reads DGGITQSPKYLFRKEGQNVTLSCEQNLNHDAMYWYRQDPGQGLRLIYYSQIVNDFQKGDIAEGYSVSREKKESFPLTVTSAQKNPTAFYLCASSGTGGGTEAFFGQGTRLTVV.